The 3 T cell receptor beta chains below all came from one sample that was sequenced in a study of cytomegalovirus exposure and HLA in healthy donors. Assay: immunoSEQ multiplex PCR; the TCRdb copy retains only in-frame clones and omits some. Among tens of thousands of clones, approximately 94% were seen once, and the ten largest hold roughly 0.6%. The specimen sequenced was PBMCs. These TCRs come from a woman in her late teens or twenties in good health and CMV-seronegative.

CDR3: CASSVDVGGGSEKLFF. For the CDR3, the DNA is TGTGCCAGCAGCGTAGATGTAGGGGGAGGGAGCGAAAAACTGTTTTTT. The chain uses TRBV9 and TRBJ1-4; a possible D gene is TRBD1 (6 bases). There are 16 residues in the CDR3. CDR1 and CDR2 from the germline V gene are SGDLS and YYNGEE. V was clipped by 0 bases and J by 8 bases, with 17 bases between them.

This chain links TRBV7-2 with TRBJ1-3; TRBD1 aligns across 7 bases. Germline loops: CDR1 SGHTA, CDR2 FQGNSA. Trimming took 5 bases from V and 5 from J; bases not matched to a gene: 3. There are 13 residues in the CDR3. CDR3 amino acids: CASSLTGRNTIYF. In DNA form, the CDR3 reads TGTGCCAGCAGCCTGACAGGGAGAAACACCATATATTTT. Supplemented by reference TRBV7-2 and TRBJ1-3, the full variable domain reads GAGVSQSPSNKVTEKGKDVELRCDPISGHTALYWYRQSLGQGLEFLIYFQGNSAPDKSGLPSDRFSAERTGGSVSTLTIQRTQQEDSAVYLCASSLTGRNTIYFGEGSWLTVV.

This chain connects TRBV9 to TRBJ1-6; D possibly corresponds to TRBD1 (5 bases). Germline CDR1 SGDLS, CDR2 YYNGEE. This CDR3 has 17 residues. The V end was cut by 1 base, the J end by 2 bases, with 13 bases between. The CDR3 reads CASSVQQEGTYNSPLHF. In nucleotides, the CDR3 is TGTGCCAGCAGCGTACAACAGGAAGGCACCTATAATTCACCCCTCCACTTT.